Sequencing of this TCR beta chain was carried out in a study of CD8 T cells in Susac syndrome. RNA in amounts of roughly 0.45 to 1 ug was reverse transcribed with random hexamers. Amplification of TCR beta CDR3 across 54 Vbeta and 13 Jbeta was performed with immunoSEQ multiplex PCR. TCRdb used MiXCR to reprocess the immunoSEQ multiplex PCR reads, holding one entry per CDR3 protein. The repertoire includes some 170,000 distinct CDR3 sequences, around 94% of them detected once, and 0.099% sits in the top ten. Per germline, CDR1 SNHLY and CDR2 FYNNEI. This CDR3 contains 15 residues. The V gene lost 6 bases and the J gene lost 3 bases, with 17 bases spanning the gap. CD8+ and CD4+ T cells taken from blood had their TCR beta sequenced. TEMRA cells underwent FACS enrichment and CD8+ and CD4+ T cells underwent negative isolation.

Sequencing input: CD4+ T cells from PBMCs. The TCR originated in a human donor with Susac syndrome. The chain links TRBV2 to TRBJ2-5; D is perhaps TRBD2 (5 bases). In DNA form, the CDR3 reads TGTGCCAGCAGAAAACGTAGGAGTAGCGAAGAGACCCAGTACTTC. Its protein is CASRKRRSSEETQYF.